These 14 T cell receptor beta chains originate from one sample sequenced in a study of blood T cell repertoires in COVID-19. Some clones are missing from TCRdb's copy, which holds only in-frame ones; the method was immunoSEQ multiplex PCR. The sample includes fewer than 300,000 clones, roughly 85% seen only once; the top ten take about 5%. The sequenced material came from PBMCs or T cells enriched from blood (not recorded which). These receptors were taken from a man aged 35 to 55 who had been exposed to COVID-19.

Notes on this clone: Other DNA sequences in the same sample also yield this CDR3. The V and J genes are TRBV30 and TRBJ1-3, with a weak D call TRBD1 (5 bases). CDR1 and CDR2 (germline): GTSNPN, SVGIG (reference sequence). Trimming left V 0 bases short and J 3 bases short, with 6 bases between. The CDR3 contains 13 residues. CDR3 DNA sequence: TGTGCCTGGAGTGTCGGGGGTGGAAACACCATATATTTT. It yields the protein CAWSVGGGNTIYF.

The V gene is TRBV5-1, the J gene TRBJ2-7; D might be TRBD1 (6 bases). CDR3 size: 14 residues. V lost 4 bases and J 3 bases, leaving 14 bases between the germline ends. The V gene's germline CDR1 is SGHRS and CDR2 YFSETQ. This CDR3 is CASSPDREFYEQYF. Written as DNA, the CDR3 is TGCGCCAGCAGCCCGGACAGAGAATTCTACGAGCAGTACTTC.

DNA for the CDR3: TGTGCCAGTAGTGTGAGCGGGAGGAGCTCCTACGAGCAGTACTTC. Translation: CASSVSGRSSYEQYF. The V gene is TRBV19, the J gene TRBJ2-7, with 9 nucleotides matching TRBD2. The CDR3 runs to 15 residues. Germline V gene data show CDR1 as LNHDA and CDR2 as SQIVND (reference sequence). V shed 5 bases, J shed 0 bases, and the junction held 5 bases outside the gene matches.

This clone was counted a few times. The rearrangement links TRBV14 to TRBJ2-1, with 8 bases lining up with TRBD1. The ends lost 3 bases at V and 9 bases at J; junction bases unmatched: 4. Germline CDR1 and CDR2: SGHDN and FVKESK. The CDR3 runs to 13 residues. The CDR3 DNA follows: TGTGCCAGCAGCCACGCAGGGGGCCGTGAGCAGTTCTTC. Protein: CASSHAGGREQFF.

This rearrangement joins TRBV27 to TRBJ2-1; 7 nucleotides match TRBD2. Germline V CDR1 and CDR2: MNHEY, SMNVEV (reference sequence). This CDR3 is built from 15 residues. V lost 6 bases and J lost 0; bases outside the gene matches: 5. DNA of the CDR3: TGTGCCAGCAGCCGGGGGGATGGCTCCTACAATGAGCAGTTCTTC. It yields the protein CASSRGDGSYNEQFF.

On this clone itself: The identical CDR3 is also encoded by other nucleotide sequences in the sample. The chain couples TRBV20-1 to TRBJ2-1, with D possibly being TRBD2 (5 bases). The CDR3 sequence is 10 residues long. Germline CDR1 DFQATT, CDR2 SNEGSKA (reference sequence). V was clipped by 6 bases and J by 8 bases, with 8 bases between them. As DNA, the CDR3 is TGCAGTGCAAGGACTGATGAGCAGTTCTTC. It specifies CSARTDEQFF.

This rearrangement joins TRBV7-6 to TRBJ2-7, with 13 bases aligning to TRBD2. Trimming cost V 4 bases and J 3 bases; bases outside gene matches: 6. The CDR3 has 16 residues. The germline V gene has CDR1 SGHVS and CDR2 FNYEAQ. CDR3 bases: TGTGCCAGCAGCTCACTAGCGGGAGGGCCGGTCTACGAGCAGTACTTC. Its translation: CASSSLAGGPVYEQYF.

The V call is TRBV5-4, the J call TRBJ2-7; TRBD2 matches at 7 bases. CDR3 size: 15 residues. CDR1 is SGHNT and CDR2 is YYREEE in the germline V gene (reference sequence). Trimming cost V 4 bases and J 1 base; bases outside gene matches: 8. Written as DNA, the CDR3 is TGTGCCAGCAGCCTCGGCGGGAGTAGGTCCTACGAGCAGTACTTC. Amino acid sequence: CASSLGGSRSYEQYF.

This chain links TRBV30 with TRBJ1-2, with 8 bases lining up with TRBD1. The germline CDR1 and CDR2 sequences are GTSNPN and SVGIG (reference sequence). The V gene end was trimmed by 1 base and the J gene end by 5 bases; junction bases not matched to a gene: 3. CDR3 length equals 13 residues. CDR3: CAWSDRGSYGYTF. CDR3 coding DNA: TGTGCCTGGAGTGACAGGGGGTCATATGGCTACACCTTC. Full variable domain (remainder filled in from reference TRBV30 and TRBJ1-2): SQTIHQWPATLVQPVGSPLSLECTVEGTSNPNLYWYRQAAGRGLQLLFYSVGIGQISSEVPQNLSASRPQDRQFILSSKKLLLSDSGFYLCAWSDRGSYGYTFGSGTRLTVV.

This chain uses TRBV7-3 with TRBJ1-5; no reliable D call. Germline assignment: CDR1 SGHTA and CDR2 FQGTGA. The V and J ends lost 0 bases and 3 bases respectively, with 9 bases between them. The CDR3 has 15 residues. The CDR3 is CASSLTPQHNQPQHF. The CDR3 DNA sequence: TGTGCCAGCAGCTTAACGCCACAGCACAATCAGCCCCAGCATTTT. The whole variable domain, filled in from reference TRBV7-3 and TRBJ1-5, reads GAGVSQTPSNKVTEKGKYVELRCDPISGHTALYWYRQSLGQGPEFLIYFQGTGAADDSGLPNDRFFAVRPEGSVSTLKIQRTERGDSAVYLCASSLTPQHNQPQHFGDGTRLSIL.

The CDR3 nucleotides are TGTGCCTGGAGTGTAGTGGGAGAAATTACCTACAATGAGCAGTTCTTC. Protein sequence: CAWSVVGEITYNEQFF. The rearrangement joins TRBV30 to TRBJ2-1, with D perhaps matching TRBD2 (5 bases). CDR1 is GTSNPN and CDR2 is SVGIG in the germline V gene (reference sequence). Between the trimmed V and J ends, which lost 0 bases and 2 bases, there was a span of 14 bases. This CDR3 has 16 amino acids.

The chain couples TRBV6-5 to TRBJ2-2, with D possibly being TRBD2 (5 bases). Germline CDR1 is MNHEY and CDR2 is SVGAGI. V was pared by 8 bases and J by 5 bases, with 12 bases between. The CDR3 is 13 residues long. CDR3 residues: CASLPRVTGELFF. In nucleotides, the CDR3 is TGTGCCAGCCTGCCGAGGGTTACCGGGGAGCTGTTTTTT.

For this clone: Within the sample, other DNA sequences also encode this same CDR3. The chain recombines TRBV19 with TRBJ2-2, with D perhaps matching TRBD1 (5 bases). The CDR3 length is 15 residues. V was shortened by 3 bases and J by 2 bases, with 10 bases between the two germline ends. Germline V lookup: CDR1 LNHDA, CDR2 SQIVND (reference sequence). The CDR3 spells CASSIGQGNTGELFF. The CDR3 DNA is TGTGCCAGTAGTATCGGTCAGGGAAACACCGGGGAGCTGTTTTTT.

This clone showed up just once. V and J are TRBV7-3 and TRBJ2-1, with TRBD2 matching over 14 bases. The CDR3 is 19 amino acids. Germline V CDR1 and CDR2: SGHTA, FQGTGA. Trimming removed 4 bases from V and 8 bases from J; junction bases left unmatched: 16. The CDR3 DNA is TGTGCCAGCAGCTCCCTGTACAGATCCGGGACTAGCGGGAGTGATGAGCAGTTCTTC. This translates into CASSSLYRSGTSGSDEQFF.